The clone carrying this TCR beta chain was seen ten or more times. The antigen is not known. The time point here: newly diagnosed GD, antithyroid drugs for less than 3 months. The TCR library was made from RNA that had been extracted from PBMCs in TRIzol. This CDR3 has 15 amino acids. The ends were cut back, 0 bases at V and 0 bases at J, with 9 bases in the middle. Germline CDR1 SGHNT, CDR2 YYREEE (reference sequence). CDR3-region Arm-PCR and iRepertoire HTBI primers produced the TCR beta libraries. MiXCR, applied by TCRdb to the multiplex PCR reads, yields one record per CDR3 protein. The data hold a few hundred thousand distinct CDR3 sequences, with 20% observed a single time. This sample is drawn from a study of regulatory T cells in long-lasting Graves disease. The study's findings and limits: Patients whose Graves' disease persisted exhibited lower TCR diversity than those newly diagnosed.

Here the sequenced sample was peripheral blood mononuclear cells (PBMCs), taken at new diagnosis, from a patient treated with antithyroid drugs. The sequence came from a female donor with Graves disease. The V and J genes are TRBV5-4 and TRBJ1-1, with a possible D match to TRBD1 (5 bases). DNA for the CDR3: TGTGCCAGCAGCTTGGTAGGGGCCCTGAACACTGAAGCTTTCTTT. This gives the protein CASSLVGALNTEAFF.